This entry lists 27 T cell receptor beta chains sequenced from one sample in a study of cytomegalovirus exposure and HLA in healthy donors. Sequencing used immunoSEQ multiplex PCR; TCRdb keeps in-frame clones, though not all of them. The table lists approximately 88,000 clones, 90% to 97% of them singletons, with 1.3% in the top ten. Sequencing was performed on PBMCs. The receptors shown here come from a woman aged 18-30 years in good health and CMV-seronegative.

CDR3 sequence reads: CASSGMGNIQYF. CDR3 DNA sequence: TGTGCCAGTTCAGGGATGGGAAACATTCAGTACTTC. This chain links TRBV19 with TRBJ2-4; perhaps TRBD1 as D (5 bases). The CDR3 sequence is 12 residues long. Trimming stripped 8 bases from V and 6 bases from J, with 11 bases between. Looked up from germline, CDR1 is LNHDA and CDR2 is SQIVND (reference sequence).

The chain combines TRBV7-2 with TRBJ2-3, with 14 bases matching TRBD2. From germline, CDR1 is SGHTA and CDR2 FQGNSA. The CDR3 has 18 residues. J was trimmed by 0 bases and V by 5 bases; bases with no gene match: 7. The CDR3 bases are TGTGCCAGCAGCCCTAGGACTAGCGGGAGGATCAGCACAGATACGCAGTATTTT. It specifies CASSPRTSGRISTDTQYF. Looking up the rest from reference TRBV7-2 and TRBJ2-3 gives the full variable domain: GAGVSQSPSNKVTEKGKDVELRCDPISGHTALYWYRQSLGQGLEFLIYFQGNSAPDKSGLPSDRFSAERTGGSVSTLTIQRTQQEDSAVYLCASSPRTSGRISTDTQYFGPGTRLTVL.

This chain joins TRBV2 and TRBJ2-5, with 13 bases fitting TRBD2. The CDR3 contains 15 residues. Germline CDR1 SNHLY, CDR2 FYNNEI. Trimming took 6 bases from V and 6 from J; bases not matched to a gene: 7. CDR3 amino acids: CASRGGTSGEKTQYF. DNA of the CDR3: TGTGCCAGCAGGGGAGGGACTAGCGGGGAGAAGACCCAGTACTTC.

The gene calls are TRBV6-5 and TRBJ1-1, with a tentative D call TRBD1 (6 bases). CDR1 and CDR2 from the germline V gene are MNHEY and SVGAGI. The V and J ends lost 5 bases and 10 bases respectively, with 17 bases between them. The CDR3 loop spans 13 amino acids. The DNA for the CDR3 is TGTGCCAGCAGTGATATGACAGGCCGTGGAGCTTTCTTT. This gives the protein CASSDMTGRGAFF.

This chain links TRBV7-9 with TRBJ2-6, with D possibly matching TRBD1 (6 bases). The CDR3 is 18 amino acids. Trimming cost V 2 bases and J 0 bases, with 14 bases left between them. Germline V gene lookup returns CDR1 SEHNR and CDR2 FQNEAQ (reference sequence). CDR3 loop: CASSLRAGDASGANVLTF. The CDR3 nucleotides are TGTGCCAGCAGCTTACGAGCAGGGGATGCCTCTGGGGCCAACGTCCTGACTTTC.

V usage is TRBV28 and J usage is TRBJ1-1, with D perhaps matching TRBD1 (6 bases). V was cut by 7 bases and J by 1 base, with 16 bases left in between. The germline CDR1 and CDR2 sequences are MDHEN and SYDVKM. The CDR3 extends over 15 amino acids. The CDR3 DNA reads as TGTGCCAGCAACTCTCCAGGGGCCCCGAACACTGAAGCTTTCTTT. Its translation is CASNSPGAPNTEAFF.

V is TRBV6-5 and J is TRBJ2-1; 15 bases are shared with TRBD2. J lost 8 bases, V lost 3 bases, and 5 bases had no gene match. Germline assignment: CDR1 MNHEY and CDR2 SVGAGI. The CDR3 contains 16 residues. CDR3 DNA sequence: TGTGCCAGCAGTTATCGGACTAGCGGGAGGGGGGATGAGCAGTTCTTC. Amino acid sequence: CASSYRTSGRGDEQFF.

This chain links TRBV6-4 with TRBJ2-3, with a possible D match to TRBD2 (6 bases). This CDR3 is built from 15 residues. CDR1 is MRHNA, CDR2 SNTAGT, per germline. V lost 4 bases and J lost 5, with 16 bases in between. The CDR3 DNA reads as TGTGCCAGCAGTGGAGGTGTCGGGGAGGTAGATACGCAGTATTTT. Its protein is CASSGGVGEVDTQYF.

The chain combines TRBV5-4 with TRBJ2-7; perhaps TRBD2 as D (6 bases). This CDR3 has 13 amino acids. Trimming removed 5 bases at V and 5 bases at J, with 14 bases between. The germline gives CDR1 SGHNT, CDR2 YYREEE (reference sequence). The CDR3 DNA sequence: TGTGCCAGCAGTCTTACGGGAGCCCACGAGCAGTACTTC. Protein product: CASSLTGAHEQYF.

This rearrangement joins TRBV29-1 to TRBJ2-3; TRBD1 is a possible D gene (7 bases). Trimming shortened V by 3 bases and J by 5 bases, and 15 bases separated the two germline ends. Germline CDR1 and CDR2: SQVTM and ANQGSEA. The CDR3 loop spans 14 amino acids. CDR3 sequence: CSVEGQTREDTQYF. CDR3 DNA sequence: TGCAGCGTTGAGGGACAGACTAGGGAAGATACGCAGTATTTT.

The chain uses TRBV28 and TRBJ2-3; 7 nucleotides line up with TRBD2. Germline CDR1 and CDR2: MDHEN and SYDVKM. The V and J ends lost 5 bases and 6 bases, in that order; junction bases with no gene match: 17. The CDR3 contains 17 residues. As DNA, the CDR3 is TGTGCCAGCAGTCTTGACCGTAGCGGGCGCTTAGGGGATACGCAGTATTTT. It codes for CASSLDRSGRLGDTQYF.

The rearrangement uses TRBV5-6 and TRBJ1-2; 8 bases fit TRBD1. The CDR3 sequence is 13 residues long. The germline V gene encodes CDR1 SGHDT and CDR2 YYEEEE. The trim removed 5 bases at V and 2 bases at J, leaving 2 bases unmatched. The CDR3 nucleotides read TGTGCCAGCAGGCGACAGGGGAACTATGGCTACACCTTC. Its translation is CASRRQGNYGYTF.

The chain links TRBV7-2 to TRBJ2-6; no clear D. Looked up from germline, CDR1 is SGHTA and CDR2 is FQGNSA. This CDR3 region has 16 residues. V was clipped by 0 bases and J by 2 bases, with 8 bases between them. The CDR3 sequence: CASSLALAPGANVLTF. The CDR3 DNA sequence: TGTGCCAGCAGCTTAGCCTTAGCACCTGGGGCCAACGTCCTGACTTTC. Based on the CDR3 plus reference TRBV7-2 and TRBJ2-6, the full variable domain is GAGVSQSPSNKVTEKGKDVELRCDPISGHTALYWYRQSLGQGLEFLIYFQGNSAPDKSGLPSDRFSAERTGGSVSTLTIQRTQQEDSAVYLCASSLALAPGANVLTFGAGSRLTVL.

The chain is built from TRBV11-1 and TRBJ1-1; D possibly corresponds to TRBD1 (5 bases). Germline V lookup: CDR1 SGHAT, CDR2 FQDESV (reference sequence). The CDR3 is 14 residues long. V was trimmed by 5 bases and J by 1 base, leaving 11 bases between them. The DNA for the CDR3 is TGTGCCAGCAGCCCTCGCCAGGGGAACACTGAAGCTTTCTTT. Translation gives CASSPRQGNTEAFF.

The CDR3 DNA is TGTGCCAGCAGCTTGGGGGGAGGAGATTATGGCTACACCTTC. It specifies CASSLGGGDYGYTF. V and J are TRBV5-4 and TRBJ1-2; D is undetermined. Germline V gene data show CDR1 as SGHNT and CDR2 as YYREEE (reference sequence). The length of the CDR3 is 14 residues. Trimming removed 0 bases at V and 5 bases at J, with 11 bases between.

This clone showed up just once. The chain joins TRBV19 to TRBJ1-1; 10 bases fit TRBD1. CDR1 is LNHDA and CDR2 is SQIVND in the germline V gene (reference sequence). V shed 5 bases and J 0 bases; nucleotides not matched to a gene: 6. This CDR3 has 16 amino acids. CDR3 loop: CASSPGTGALNTEAFF. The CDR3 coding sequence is TGTGCCAGTAGTCCCGGGACAGGGGCCCTGAACACTGAAGCTTTCTTT.

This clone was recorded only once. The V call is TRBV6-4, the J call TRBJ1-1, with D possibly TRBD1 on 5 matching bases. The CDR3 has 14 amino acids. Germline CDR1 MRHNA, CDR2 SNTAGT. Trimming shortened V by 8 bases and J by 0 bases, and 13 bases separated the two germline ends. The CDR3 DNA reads TGTGCCAGCTGGAAGGGGCCATTGAACACTGAAGCTTTCTTT. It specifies CASWKGPLNTEAFF.

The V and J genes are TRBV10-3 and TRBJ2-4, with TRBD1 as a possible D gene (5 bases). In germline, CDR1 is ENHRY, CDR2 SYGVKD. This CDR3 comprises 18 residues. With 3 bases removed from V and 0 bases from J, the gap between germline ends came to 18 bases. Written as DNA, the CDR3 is TGTGCCATCAGTGAAAATCCCCAGACAGAACTAGCCAAAAACATTCAGTACTTC. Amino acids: CAISENPQTELAKNIQYF.

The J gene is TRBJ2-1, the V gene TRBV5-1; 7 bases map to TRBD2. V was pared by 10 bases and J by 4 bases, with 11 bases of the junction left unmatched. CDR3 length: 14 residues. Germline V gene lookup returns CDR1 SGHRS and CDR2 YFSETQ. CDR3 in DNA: TGCGCCCCCCATCGGGGAGGGCCTTACAATGAGCAGTTCTTC. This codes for CAPHRGGPYNEQFF.

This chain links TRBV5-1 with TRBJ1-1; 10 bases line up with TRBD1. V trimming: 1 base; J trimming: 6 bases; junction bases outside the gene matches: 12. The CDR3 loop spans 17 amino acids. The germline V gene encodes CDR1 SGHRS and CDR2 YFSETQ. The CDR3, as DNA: TGCGCCAGCAGCTTGAGGGCCCCGGGACAGGGGATAGCTGAAGCTTTCTTT. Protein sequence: CASSLRAPGQGIAEAFF.

CDR3 region: CASSPNGGQPQHF. The CDR3 DNA follows: TGTGCCAGCTCACCTAATGGCGGTCAGCCCCAGCATTTT. The chain is built from TRBV18 and TRBJ1-5; no definite D call. Trimming left V 3 bases short and J 6 bases short, with 9 bases between. Germline V gene data show CDR1 as KGHSH and CDR2 as LQKENI. This CDR3 contains 13 residues.

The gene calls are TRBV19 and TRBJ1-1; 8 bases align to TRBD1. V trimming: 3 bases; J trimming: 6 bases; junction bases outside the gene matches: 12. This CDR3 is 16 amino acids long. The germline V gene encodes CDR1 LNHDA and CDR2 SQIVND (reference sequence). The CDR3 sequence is CASSITPQGARAEAFF. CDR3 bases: TGTGCCAGTAGTATCACCCCGCAGGGGGCGCGGGCTGAAGCTTTCTTT. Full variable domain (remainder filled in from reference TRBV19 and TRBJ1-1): DGGITQSPKYLFRKEGQNVTLSCEQNLNHDAMYWYRQDPGQGLRLIYYSQIVNDFQKGDIAEGYSVSREKKESFPLTVTSAQKNPTAFYLCASSITPQGARAEAFFGQGTRLTVV.

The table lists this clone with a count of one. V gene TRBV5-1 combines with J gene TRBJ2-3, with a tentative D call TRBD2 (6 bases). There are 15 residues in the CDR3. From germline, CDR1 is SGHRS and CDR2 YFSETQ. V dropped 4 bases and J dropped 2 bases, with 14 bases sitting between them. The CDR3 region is CASSLPGGATDTQYF. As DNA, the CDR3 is TGCGCCAGCAGCCTCCCAGGCGGGGCCACAGATACGCAGTATTTT.

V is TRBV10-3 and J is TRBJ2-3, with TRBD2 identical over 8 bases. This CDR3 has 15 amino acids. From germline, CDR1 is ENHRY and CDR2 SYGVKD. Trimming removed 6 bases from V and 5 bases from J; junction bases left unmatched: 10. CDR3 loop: CAISDGGASVDTQYF. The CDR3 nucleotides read TGTGCCATCAGCGACGGGGGGGCTAGCGTAGATACGCAGTATTTT.

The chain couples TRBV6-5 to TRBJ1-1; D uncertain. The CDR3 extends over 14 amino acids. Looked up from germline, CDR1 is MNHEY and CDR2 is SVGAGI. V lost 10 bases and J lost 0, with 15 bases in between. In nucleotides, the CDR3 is TGTGCCACCGCAATTCTCGGGATGAACACTGAAGCTTTCTTT. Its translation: CATAILGMNTEAFF.

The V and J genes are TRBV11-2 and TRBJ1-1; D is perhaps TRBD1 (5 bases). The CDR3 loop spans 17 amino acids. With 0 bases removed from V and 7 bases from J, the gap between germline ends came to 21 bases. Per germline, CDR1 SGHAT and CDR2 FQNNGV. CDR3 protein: CASSLDFGGLRRGEAFF. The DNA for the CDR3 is TGTGCCAGCAGCTTAGATTTCGGGGGGTTGCGGAGGGGTGAAGCTTTCTTT.

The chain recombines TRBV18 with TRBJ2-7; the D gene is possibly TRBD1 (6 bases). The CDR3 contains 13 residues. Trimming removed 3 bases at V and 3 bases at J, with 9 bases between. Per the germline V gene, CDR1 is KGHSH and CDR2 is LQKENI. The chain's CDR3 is CASSPSTGYEQYF. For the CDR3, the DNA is TGTGCCAGCTCACCCTCGACAGGCTACGAGCAGTACTTC.